This TCR beta chain is from a study of CD4 T cells in relation to SARS-CoV-2 and coronaviruses. With respect to this clone: The antigen remains undetermined.

The repertoire was sequenced with immunoSEQ multiplex PCR; TCRdb's copy has only in-frame clones and lacks some. In the table there are approximately 20,000 clones, 76% of which are singletons. V lost 4 bases and J lost 2; bases outside the gene matches: 6. The CDR3 length is 16 residues. Germline V CDR1 and CDR2: SGHTS, YDEGEE. Unexposed donor CD4+ T cells date from 2011-2018, before the COVID-19 pandemic. The cells were cultured for under twelve days before CD4+ T cells were isolated. The TCR sequence derives from a human donor in good health. This chain joins TRBV5-8 and TRBJ1-5, with 10 nucleotides matching TRBD1. The sample comprised CD4+ T cells from PBMCs, cultured in vitro. Here the CDR3 reads CASSSDRGLGNQPQHF. In DNA, the CDR3 is TGTGCCAGCAGCAGTGACAGGGGGCTAGGCAATCAGCCCCAGCATTTT.